The 17 T cell receptor beta chains presented below share a single source sample, sequenced in a study of cytomegalovirus exposure and HLA in healthy donors. PCR used 60 Vbeta primers and 13 Jbeta primers. Here immunoSEQ multiplex PCR was the method, and the copy in TCRdb shows in-frame clones only, minus some. The data show under 200,000 clones, with roughly two thirds seen just once and under 3.5% held by the top ten. The sample consisted of PBMCs. The source of these receptors is a woman aged 25 to 45 in good health and CMV-seronegative.

The J gene is TRBJ2-7, the V gene TRBV7-2; 11 nucleotides match TRBD2. With 6 bases clipped from V and 7 bases from J, the junction kept 11 bases outside the gene matches. CDR1 is SGHTA, CDR2 FQGNSA, per germline. This CDR3 region has 15 residues. The CDR3 sequence is CASRASSGRAWEQYF. The CDR3 DNA sequence: TGTGCCAGCAGGGCAAGTAGCGGGAGGGCCTGGGAGCAGTACTTC.

The chain carries TRBV7-3 and TRBJ1-3; 9 bases line up with TRBD1. The CDR3 runs 18 residues. V shed 5 bases and J 2 bases; nucleotides not matched to a gene: 13. Germline V gene data show CDR1 as SGHTA and CDR2 as FQGTGA. The CDR3 region has the DNA TGTGCCAGCAGCCCAAAAGGGGGGACAGGGAGGCCTGGAAACACCATATATTTT. Protein product: CASSPKGGTGRPGNTIYF.

The rearrangement joins TRBV4-3 to TRBJ1-3, with 10 bases identical to TRBD1. The CDR3 is 16 residues long. Unmatched junction bases numbered 5, after V lost 0 bases and J lost 6 bases. Per the germline V gene, CDR1 is LGHNA and CDR2 is YSLEER. Written as DNA, the CDR3 is TGCGCCAGCAGCCAAGAAGGCGGGACAGGGGTAAACACCATATATTTT. Translating it yields CASSQEGGTGVNTIYF.

As DNA, the CDR3 is TGTGCCAGCAGCCAACACGACAGGGGGGAAGCATACGAGCAGTACTTC. This translates into CASSQHDRGEAYEQYF. This chain uses TRBV4-2 with TRBJ2-7; TRBD1 matches 9 bases. The CDR3 is made up of 16 amino acids. CDR1 and CDR2 from the germline V gene are LGHNA and YNFKEQ. With V trimmed by 2 bases and J by 4 bases, 9 bases remained unmatched.

The J gene is TRBJ1-3, the V gene TRBV5-8; no firm D call. CDR3 length: 14 amino acids. Germline V lookup: CDR1 SGHTS, CDR2 YDEGEE. V lost 4 bases and J lost 4, with 12 bases in between. The CDR3 coding sequence is TGTGCCAGCAGCCCAGGAACAGCCGGAAACACCATATATTTT. As protein: CASSPGTAGNTIYF.

The CDR3 loop is CASSGSVQPQHF. CDR3 nucleotides: TGCGCCAGCTCAGGGTCGGTTCAGCCCCAGCATTTT. The chain recombines TRBV4-1 with TRBJ1-5; TRBD1 might be the D (5 bases). CDR1 is MGHRA and CDR2 is YSYEKL in the germline V gene. The CDR3 consists of 12 residues. The germline V and J ends were trimmed by 8 bases and 6 bases, with 11 bases remaining between them.

The chain couples TRBV9 to TRBJ2-3; TRBD2 matches 7 bases. CDR1 and CDR2 (germline): SGDLS, YYNGEE. This CDR3 has 13 residues. V shed 3 bases and J 5 bases; nucleotides not matched to a gene: 3. The CDR3 spells CASSARGEDTQYF. DNA of the CDR3: TGTGCCAGCAGCGCCCGGGGGGAAGATACGCAGTATTTT.

The rearrangement uses TRBV4-2 and TRBJ1-4, with D perhaps TRBD1 (5 bases). There are 14 residues in the CDR3. The germline V and J ends were trimmed by 4 bases and 7 bases, with 13 bases remaining between them. Per germline, CDR1 LGHNA and CDR2 YNFKEQ. The CDR3 loop reads CASSPQGLFEKLFF. CDR3 nucleotides: TGTGCCAGCAGCCCGCAGGGTCTTTTTGAAAAACTGTTTTTT.

CDR3 amino acids: CASRRTSTDTQYF. The CDR3 coding sequence is TGTGCCAGCAGACGAACTAGCACAGATACGCAGTATTTT. The chain uses TRBV27 and TRBJ2-3; D gene uncertain. V was cut by 6 bases and J by 0 bases, with 7 bases left in between. Germline CDR1 and CDR2: MNHEY and SMNVEV (reference sequence). The length of the CDR3 is 13 residues.

The chain is built from TRBV7-2 and TRBJ1-2; no clear D gene. Trimming removed 2 bases from V and 8 bases from J, with 9 bases in between. The CDR3 contains 12 residues. Germline V gives CDR1 SGHTA, CDR2 FQGNSA. The CDR3 nucleotides are TGTGCCAGCAGCTTATTAGCTGTCGGCTACACCTTC. This translates into CASSLLAVGYTF.

This chain uses TRBV19 with TRBJ1-2, with D unresolved. Per germline, CDR1 LNHDA and CDR2 SQIVND (reference sequence). The CDR3 covers 14 residues. Trimming shortened V by 3 bases and J by 3 bases, and 11 bases separated the two germline ends. This chain's CDR3 is CASSISHGDYGYTF. CDR3 nucleotide sequence: TGTGCCAGTAGTATTAGCCATGGAGACTATGGCTACACCTTC.

This clone turned up a few times. The rearrangement joins TRBV6-6 to TRBJ1-5; no firm D call. The V gene lost 11 bases and the J gene lost 4 bases, with 18 bases spanning the gap. The CDR3 runs 14 residues. Germline V gene sequence: CDR1 MNHNY, CDR2 SVGAGI (reference sequence). The CDR3 coding sequence is TGTGCCTCTGGAACGGGTTCTGGGAATCAGCCCCAGCATTTT. Its translation: CASGTGSGNQPQHF.

This chain connects TRBV28 to TRBJ2-1; the D gene is possibly TRBD1 (6 bases). V was cut by 5 bases and J by 4 bases, with 12 bases left in between. Per germline, CDR1 MDHEN and CDR2 SYDVKM. The CDR3 is 14 residues long. The CDR3 nucleotides are TGTGCCAGCAGTCTGACAGGTTCTTACAATGAGCAGTTCTTC. The encoded protein is CASSLTGSYNEQFF.

This clone appeared a few times. The chain is built from TRBV11-3 and TRBJ2-7; D gene ambiguous. Germline CDR1 and CDR2: SGHNT and YENEEA. This CDR3 has 13 amino acids. The germline V and J ends were trimmed by 1 base and 2 bases, with 6 bases remaining between them. This CDR3 reads CASSLGQTYEQYF. The CDR3 DNA sequence: TGTGCCAGCAGCTTAGGGCAGACCTACGAGCAGTACTTC.

The gene calls are TRBV25-1 and TRBJ1-4; no clear D gene. CDR3 length: 15 amino acids. Germline CDR1 is MGHDK and CDR2 is SYGVNS. V was cut by 1 base and J by 6 bases, with 12 bases left in between. The CDR3 nucleotides are TGTGCCAGCAGTGAATTAGGGCTGGGAGATGAAAAACTGTTTTTT. Its translation: CASSELGLGDEKLFF.

In its sample, this clone was seen a few times. CDR3: CASSPYTLPNTEAFF. The CDR3 nucleotides are TGTGCCAGCAGCCCGTACACCCTTCCGAACACTGAAGCTTTCTTT. The V gene is TRBV7-2, the J gene TRBJ1-1; no clear D. The V end was cut by 5 bases, the J end by 1 base, with 14 bases between. Germline assignment: CDR1 SGHTA and CDR2 FQGNSA. There are 15 residues in the CDR3.

This clone was detected once. This sequence joins TRBV5-4 and TRBJ1-6, with a possible D match to TRBD1 (5 bases). This CDR3 comprises 16 residues. V lost 0 bases and J 10 bases, leaving 17 bases between the germline ends. Germline CDR1 is SGHNT and CDR2 is YYREEE (reference sequence). CDR3 in DNA: TGTGCCAGCAGCTTGGTATCGGGGACTCAGGGCTCACCCCTCCACTTT. It codes for CASSLVSGTQGSPLHF.